A single sample gave rise to the 11 T cell receptor beta chains below, sequenced in a study of T cell repertoires in cytomegalovirus infection. For these TCRs, the target antigens are not known. In TCRdb, the reads were re-called with MiXCR into one record per CDR3 protein. This sample yields some 900,000 distinct CDR3 sequences, of which about 33% are seen a single time; roughly 12% belongs to the top ten. The source was cultured CD8+ T cells from PBMCs, collected from culture after CMV antigen stimulation. These receptors were collected from a human donor in good health (CMV status not recorded). Some clones in this sample may be carry-over from other donors' samples.

This clonotype came up a few times. V gene TRBV20-1 combines with J gene TRBJ1-5; possibly TRBD1 for D (5 bases). Between the trimmed V and J ends, which lost 2 bases and 2 bases, there was a span of 10 bases. There are 14 residues in the CDR3. Germline V gene sequence: CDR1 DFQATT, CDR2 SNEGSKA (reference sequence). The CDR3 region is CSARSGYGNQPQHF. The CDR3 nucleotides read TGCAGTGCTAGATCAGGGTACGGCAATCAGCCCCAGCATTTT.

This clonotype was seen ten or more times. This chain uses TRBV12-3 or TRBV12-4 with TRBJ2-1; 8 bases fit TRBD1. After removal of 3 bases from V and 4 bases from J, the junction contained 2 bases not matched to a gene. The CDR3 has 14 residues. The CDR3 reads CASSLNRGYNEQFF. The CDR3 DNA is TGTGCCAGCAGTTTGAACAGGGGGTACAATGAGCAGTTCTTC.

This clonotype has more than one count but fewer than ten. This chain connects TRBV7-8 to TRBJ1-2; D not resolved. The germline CDR1 and CDR2 sequences are SGHVS and FQNEAQ. CDR3 length: 15 amino acids. Between the trimmed V and J ends, which lost 1 base and 5 bases, there was a span of 14 bases. The CDR3 DNA sequence: TGTGCCAGCAGCTTAGGAGGGTTTACCCATTATGGCTACACCTTC. The encoded protein is CASSLGGFTHYGYTF.

In this sample, this clonotype turned up many times. The chain couples TRBV7-2 to TRBJ2-3; 11 bases are a match to TRBD1. V lost 5 bases and J lost 7; bases outside the gene matches: 8. The germline V gene encodes CDR1 SGHTA and CDR2 FQGNSA. The CDR3 length is 15 residues. In nucleotides, the CDR3 is TGTGCCAGCAGCCAAAGTGGGACAGGGGGAAATACGCAGTATTTT. It specifies CASSQSGTGGNTQYF.

This chain joins TRBV5-1 and TRBJ1-2; 7 positions match TRBD1. Germline V gene lookup returns CDR1 SGHRS and CDR2 YFSETQ. The CDR3 totals 12 residues. The junction had 3 bases not matched to a gene; V was cut back by 6 bases and J by 4 bases. CDR3 in amino acids: CASKTGSYGYTF. CDR3 sequence (DNA): TGCGCCAGCAAGACAGGGTCCTATGGCTACACCTTC. The variable domain in full, with the rest retrieved from reference TRBV5-1 and TRBJ1-2, is KAGVTQTPRYLIKTRGQQVTLSCSPISGHRSVSWYQQTPGQGLQFLFEYFSETQRNKGNFPGRFSGRQFSNSRSEMNVSTLELGDSALYLCASKTGSYGYTFGSGTRLTVV.

The rearrangement links TRBV7-9 to TRBJ2-7; 10 bases are a match to TRBD1. This CDR3 has 15 amino acids. V shed 4 bases, J shed 5 bases, and the junction held 8 bases outside the gene matches. Germline CDR1 and CDR2: SEHNR and FQNEAQ (reference sequence). CDR3 coding DNA: TGTGCCAGCAGCTCGTCTTGGACAGGGGGTGACGAGCAGTACGTC. Translating gives CASSSSWTGGDEQYV.

The table lists this clonotype with many counts. CDR3 DNA sequence: TGTGCCAGCAGTGACTCGATCGGGGGCTCCTACAATGAGCAGTTCTTC. This gives the protein CASSDSIGGSYNEQFF. The chain is built from TRBV6-4 and TRBJ2-1; D is perhaps TRBD2 (6 bases). The germline V gene has CDR1 MRHNA and CDR2 SNTAGT. The CDR3 runs 16 residues. V was pared by 0 bases and J by 0 bases, with 9 bases between.

This clonotype has just a few counts. V and J are TRBV27 and TRBJ1-2, with 11 positions matching TRBD1. V was pared by 5 bases and J by 7 bases, with 9 bases of the junction left unmatched. This CDR3 region has 15 residues. Germline CDR1 and CDR2: MNHEY and SMNVEV (reference sequence). The CDR3 loop reads CASSLIRTGGFGYTF. The CDR3, as DNA: TGTGCCAGCAGTCTAATCAGGACAGGGGGCTTTGGCTACACCTTC.

The chain uses TRBV11-2 and TRBJ2-7; D gene ambiguous. V was shortened by 2 bases and J by 4 bases, with 9 bases between the two germline ends. The CDR3 extends over 13 amino acids. Germline V gene sequence: CDR1 SGHAT, CDR2 FQNNGV. In DNA, the CDR3 is TGTGCCAGCAGCTTATCCCCCCAATACGAGCAGTACGTC. It specifies CASSLSPQYEQYV.

The rearrangement links TRBV27 to TRBJ2-2, with 7 bases matching TRBD2. This CDR3 spans 17 amino acids. Looked up from germline, CDR1 is MNHEY and CDR2 is SMNVEV (reference sequence). J gave up 0 bases and V 2 bases, and 6 bases lay outside the gene matches. CDR3 protein: CASSLIGGGANTGELFF. CDR3 coding DNA: TGTGCCAGCAGTTTAATTGGCGGGGGAGCGAACACCGGGGAGCTGTTTTTT.

The chain joins TRBV6-2 or TRBV6-3 to TRBJ2-7; D not certain. This CDR3 spans 16 amino acids. Per germline, CDR1 MNHEY and CDR2 SVGEGT. The germline V and J ends were trimmed by 10 bases and 0 bases, with 22 bases remaining between them. The CDR3: CANSSPVLLSSYEQYV. CDR3 DNA: TGTGCCAACAGCTCTCCCGTCTTGTTGAGCTCCTACGAGCAGTACGTC.